This TCR beta chain was captured in a study of blood T cell repertoires in COVID-19. Study background: The study drew acute and convalescent COVID-19 samples from the United States, Italy and Spain.

Germline trimming cut 6 bases from V and 4 bases from J; bases unmatched to any gene: 7. The length of the CDR3 is 16 residues. Germline V gives CDR1 ENHRY, CDR2 SYGVKD. Authors' processing steps: By means of reference gene primer amplification, nucleated cell counts were estimated. Generated by immunoSEQ multiplex PCR, the TCRdb table keeps only in-frame clones and is missing some. From that table come the V and J calls and clone size; the DNA was used to work out D and trimming. The sample gives hundreds of thousands of clones, about 83% of which show up once; 1.3% is in the top ten. Seattle enrolled patients during active infection and tracked them longitudinally.

Source material: peripheral blood. The J gene is TRBJ2-3, the V gene TRBV10-3; TRBD2 aligns across 13 bases. The receptor was isolated from a woman in her 30s with COVID-19, enrolled during active disease. The CDR3: CAISPLAGGQADTQYF. In DNA form, the CDR3 reads TGTGCCATCAGCCCACTAGCGGGGGGGCAGGCAGATACGCAGTATTTT.